The clone carrying this T cell receptor (beta chain) appeared a few times. Its antigen is currently unknown. The data originate from a study of beta chain features in type 1 diabetes. Via the markers CD45RO/CCR7/CD25/CD127/CD95/CD27, stem cell-like memory, regulatory, central memory and naive CD4+ cells were sorted. The CDR3 is made up of 15 amino acids. Germline CDR1 and CDR2: MDHEN and SYDVKM. J gave up 3 bases and V 7 bases, and 5 bases lay outside the gene matches. Study-wide findings and caveats: Comparison showed that naive, central memory and Treg TCRB repertoires appeared more similar among patients than among healthy donors. Possible PCR preference for shorter templates applied equally to patients and controls. Shortening of TCRB CDR3s, moderate but significant, appeared in all four CD4+ subsets of Type 1 diabetes patients. Sequencing used cDNA, and cells with high TCR expression could therefore be over-represented.

The authors reverse transcribed all of the isolated RNA, so sequencing captured expressed TCRB transcripts. Clones were read by immunoSEQ multiplex PCR, and TCRdb kept only the in-frame ones, dropping some. The data contain 12,000 to 15,000 clones, over 60% of them singletons. The chain has TRBV28 and TRBJ2-1, with 11 bases identical to TRBD2. This sequence was found in a woman under 30 with type 1 diabetes. Sequenced material: stem cell memory CD4+ T cells from blood. The CDR3 here is CASIHGTSGYNEQFF. Here the CDR3 DNA reads TGTGCCAGCATCCATGGGACTAGCGGCTACAATGAGCAGTTCTTC.